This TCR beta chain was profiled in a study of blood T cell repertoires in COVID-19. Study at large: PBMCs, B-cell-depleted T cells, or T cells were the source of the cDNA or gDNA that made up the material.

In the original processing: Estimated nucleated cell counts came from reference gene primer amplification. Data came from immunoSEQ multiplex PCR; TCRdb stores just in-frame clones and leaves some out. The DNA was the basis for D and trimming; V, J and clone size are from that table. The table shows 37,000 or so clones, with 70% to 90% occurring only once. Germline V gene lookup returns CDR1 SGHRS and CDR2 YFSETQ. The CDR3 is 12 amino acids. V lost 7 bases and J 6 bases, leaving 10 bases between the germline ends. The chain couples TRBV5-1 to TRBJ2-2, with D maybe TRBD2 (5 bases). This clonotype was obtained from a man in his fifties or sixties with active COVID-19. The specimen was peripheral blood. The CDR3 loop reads CASGGTAGELFF. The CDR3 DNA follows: TGCGCCAGCGGAGGAACGGCCGGGGAGCTGTTTTTT. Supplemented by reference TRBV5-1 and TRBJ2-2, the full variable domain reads KAGVTQTPRYLIKTRGQQVTLSCSPISGHRSVSWYQQTPGQGLQFLFEYFSETQRNKGNFPGRFSGRQFSNSRSEMNVSTLELGDSALYLCASGGTAGELFFGEGSRLTVL.